A selection of T cell receptor beta chains follows, all from one sample in a study of blood T cell repertoires in COVID-19. Assay used: immunoSEQ multiplex PCR; TCRdb lists only in-frame clones, some missing. The repertoire holds 150,000 to 200,000 clones, around 80% seen once, with 4.5% to 7.5% in the top ten. The sample taken for sequencing was PBMCs or T cells enriched from blood (not recorded which). Every receptor here comes from a man aged 40-55 years who had recovered from COVID-19. The CDR3 runs from the conserved cysteine through the conserved F or W. A D gene is named only where the DNA matches it firmly. A clone size is listed for some rows: how often the clone was seen (once, few, many), or a class if it is expanded.

j_call d_call v_call clone_size cdr3_nt cdr3_aa
TRBJ2-3 TRBD1 TRBV4-1 - TGCGCCAGCAGCCAGGATCAACTAGGGGGCTACCTAGATACGCAGTATTTT CASSQDQLGGYLDTQYF
TRBJ1-5 TRBD1 TRBV12-5 - TGTGCTAGTGGTAACCAGGGGGGTCAGCCCCAGCATTTT CASGNQGGQPQHF
TRBJ1-6 - TRBV15 - TGTGCCACCAGCAGTCAGGGGAATTCACCCCTCCACTTT CATSSQGNSPLHF
TRBJ1-6 - TRBV27 - TGTGCCAGCAGTTTAAATCTCGGGGACTCCTATAATTCACCCCTCCACTTT CASSLNLGDSYNSPLHF
TRBJ1-3 - TRBV7-3 - TGTGCCAGCAGCCTTACAGGGCAGGCTGGAAACACCATATATTTT CASSLTGQAGNTIYF
TRBJ1-1 - TRBV19 - TGTGCCAGTAGTGCATTTGCAGGAACCAACACTGAAGCTTTCTTT CASSAFAGTNTEAFF
TRBJ1-2 TRBD1 TRBV5-1 - TGCGCCAGCACCTTCGGGACAGGTCAGAACTATGGCTACACCTTC CASTFGTGQNYGYTF
TRBJ1-2 TRBD1 TRBV5-4 - TGTGCCAGCAGCCCGGGACAGACCTACTATGGCTACACCTTC CASSPGQTYYGYTF
TRBJ2-3 TRBD1 TRBV7-2 - TGTGCCAGCAGCCGGGACAGGGGTACAGATACGCAGTATTTT CASSRDRGTDTQYF
TRBJ1-2 - TRBV2 - TGTGCCAGCAGTGCAGGGTCCTATGGCTACACCTTC CASSAGSYGYTF
TRBJ2-1 TRBD2 TRBV7-3 - TGTGCCAGCTCTAGCGGGGGTAATGAGCAGTTCTTC CASSSGGNEQFF
TRBJ2-7 - TRBV18 - TGTGCCAGCTCACCGCCAGGCCGAAACTACGAGCAGTACTTC CASSPPGRNYEQYF
TRBJ1-1 TRBD1 TRBV29-1 - TGCAGCGTTAGAAGGGGGCGGCAAACTGAAGCTTTCTTT CSVRRGRQTEAFF
TRBJ2-1 TRBD2 TRBV2 - TGTGCCAGCAGCCGGGGGAGCGGGGGGGGCTATGAGCAGTTCTTC CASSRGSGGGYEQFF
TRBJ2-5 TRBD1 TRBV30 - TGTGCCGGAGGGACAGGGGGCCGGGAGACCCAGTACTTC CAGGTGGRETQYF
TRBJ2-7 TRBD1 TRBV4-2 - TGTGCCAGCAGCCAAGAACAGGGGCGTGAGCAGTACTTC CASSQEQGREQYF
TRBJ2-5 - TRBV6-1 few TGTGCCAGCAGTGAAGGCTGGGCAGGCCCCGGTCGGACCCAGTACTTC CASSEGWAGPGRTQYF
TRBJ1-1 - TRBV6-2/TRBV6-3 - TGTGCCAGCAGTTACTCGAATGCGGGCTGGCACACTGAAGCTTTCTTT CASSYSNAGWHTEAFF
TRBJ2-3 TRBD1 TRBV2 - TGTGCCAGCAGAGGGACAGGGGGTTTTACAGATACGCAGTATTTT CASRGTGGFTDTQYF
TRBJ1-2 - TRBV6-5 - TGTGCCAGCAGTTATGGCCGTGGGGCAGTGAGCTATGGCTACACCTTC CASSYGRGAVSYGYTF
TRBJ1-2 - TRBV5-6 - TGTGCCAGCAGCGGTAGACAGTCTCGATGGTCCTATGGCTACACCTTC CASSGRQSRWSYGYTF
TRBJ1-2 - TRBV6-5 - TGTGCCAGCAGTTACCTCCCACCCCGGTACACCTTC CASSYLPPRYTF
TRBJ1-4 - TRBV19 - TGTGCCAGTAGTATCCTGTCCAGGGCAGGGGAAGGTGAAAAACTGTTTTTT CASSILSRAGEGEKLFF
TRBJ2-4 TRBD1 TRBV18 once TGTGCCAGCTCATCGGGGACAGCAAACATTCAGTACTTC CASSSGTANIQYF
TRBJ1-1 - TRBV7-9 - TGTGCCAGCAGCTTAGAGGCAGGTTGGAACACTGAAGCTTTCTTT CASSLEAGWNTEAFF
TRBJ2-7 TRBD1 TRBV5-1 - TGCGCCAGCAGCTTGGGGGACAGGGCTTACGAGCAGTACTTC CASSLGDRAYEQYF
TRBJ1-1 TRBD1 TRBV6-4 few TGTGCCGTCGGAGGGGGCAGCGTGAACACTGAAGCTTTCTTT CAVGGGSVNTEAFF
TRBJ2-7 - TRBV24-1 - TGTGCCTTTTCACTCCCAGGGACTTACAACGAATACTACGAGCAGTACTTC CAFSLPGTYNEYYEQYF
TRBJ1-4 TRBD1 TRBV5-1 - TGCGCCAGCAGCTTGGATACAGGGGAAGGAAAACTGTTTTTT CASSLDTGEGKLFF
TRBJ2-3 TRBD2 TRBV7-9 once TGTGCCAGCAGCTTCGGGACTAGCGATACGCAGTATTTT CASSFGTSDTQYF
TRBJ2-1 - TRBV19 - TGTGCCAGTAGTACGGGGATGGGGGGATTCTCCTACAATGAGCAGTTCTTC CASSTGMGGFSYNEQFF
TRBJ2-2 TRBD2 TRBV30 once TGTGCCTGGAATCGGTTTAAGGGACTAGCGGGGGGGCTTAGGAACACCGGGGAGCTGTTTTTT CAWNRFKGLAGGLRNTGELFF